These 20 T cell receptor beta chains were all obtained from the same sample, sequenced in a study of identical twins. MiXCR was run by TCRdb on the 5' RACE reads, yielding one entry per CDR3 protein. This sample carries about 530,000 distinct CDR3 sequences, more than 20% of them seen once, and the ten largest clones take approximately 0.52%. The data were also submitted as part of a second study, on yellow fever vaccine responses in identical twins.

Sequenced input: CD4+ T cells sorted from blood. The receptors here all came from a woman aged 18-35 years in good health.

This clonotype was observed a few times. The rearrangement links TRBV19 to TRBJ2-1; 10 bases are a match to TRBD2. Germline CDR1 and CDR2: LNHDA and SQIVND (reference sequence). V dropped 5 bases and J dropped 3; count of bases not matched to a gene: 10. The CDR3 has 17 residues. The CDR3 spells CASSLTSGEPIYNEQFF. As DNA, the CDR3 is TGTGCCAGTAGTCTCACTAGCGGGGAACCAATCTACAATGAGCAGTTCTTC.

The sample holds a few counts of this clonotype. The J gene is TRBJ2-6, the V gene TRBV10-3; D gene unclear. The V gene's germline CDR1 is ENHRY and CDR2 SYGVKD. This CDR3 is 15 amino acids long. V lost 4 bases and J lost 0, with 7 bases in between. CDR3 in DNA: TGTGCCATCAGTGGAGATGACTCTGGGGCCAACGTCCTGACTTTC. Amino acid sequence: CAISGDDSGANVLTF.

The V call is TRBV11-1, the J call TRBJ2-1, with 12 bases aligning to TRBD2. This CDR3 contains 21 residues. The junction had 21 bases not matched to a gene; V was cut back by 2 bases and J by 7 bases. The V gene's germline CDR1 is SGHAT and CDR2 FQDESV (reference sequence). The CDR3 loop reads CASSLYMGLAGGKTPRNEQFF. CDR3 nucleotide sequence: TGTGCCAGCAGCTTATACATGGGGCTAGCGGGGGGGAAGACCCCCCGAAATGAGCAGTTCTTC.

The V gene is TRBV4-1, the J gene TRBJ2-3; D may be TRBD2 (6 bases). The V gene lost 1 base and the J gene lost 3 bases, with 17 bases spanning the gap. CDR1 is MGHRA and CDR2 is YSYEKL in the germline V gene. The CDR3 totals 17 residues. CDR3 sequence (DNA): TGCGCCAGCAGCCAAGGAGGAGGGTCTGTAGGAACAGATACGCAGTATTTT. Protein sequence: CASSQGGGSVGTDTQYF.

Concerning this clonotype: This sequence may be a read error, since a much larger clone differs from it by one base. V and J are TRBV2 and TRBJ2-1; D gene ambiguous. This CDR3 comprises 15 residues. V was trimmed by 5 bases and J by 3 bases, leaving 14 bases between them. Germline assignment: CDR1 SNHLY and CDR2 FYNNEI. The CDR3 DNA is TGTGCCAGCAGTACGACCATTAGCTACTACAATGAGCAGTTCTTC. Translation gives CASSTTISYYNEQFF.

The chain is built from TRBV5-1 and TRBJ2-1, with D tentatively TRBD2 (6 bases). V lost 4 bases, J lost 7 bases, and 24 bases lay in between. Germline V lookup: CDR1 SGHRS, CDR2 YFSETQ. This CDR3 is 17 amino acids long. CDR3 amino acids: CASSPAWGGGAENEQFF. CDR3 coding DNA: TGCGCCAGCAGCCCTGCGTGGGGTGGCGGGGCGGAGAATGAGCAGTTCTTC.

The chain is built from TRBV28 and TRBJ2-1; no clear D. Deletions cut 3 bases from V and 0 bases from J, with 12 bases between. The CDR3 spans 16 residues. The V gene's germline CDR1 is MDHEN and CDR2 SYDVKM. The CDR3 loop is CASSFTPRSSYNEQFF. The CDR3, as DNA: TGTGCCAGCAGTTTCACCCCTCGGAGCTCCTACAATGAGCAGTTCTTC.

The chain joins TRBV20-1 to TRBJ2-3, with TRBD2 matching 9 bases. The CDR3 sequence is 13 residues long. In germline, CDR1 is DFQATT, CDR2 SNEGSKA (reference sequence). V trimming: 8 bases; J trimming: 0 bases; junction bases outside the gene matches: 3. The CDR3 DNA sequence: TGCAGTAGACTAGCGGTTAGCACAGATACGCAGTATTTT. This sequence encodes CSRLAVSTDTQYF.

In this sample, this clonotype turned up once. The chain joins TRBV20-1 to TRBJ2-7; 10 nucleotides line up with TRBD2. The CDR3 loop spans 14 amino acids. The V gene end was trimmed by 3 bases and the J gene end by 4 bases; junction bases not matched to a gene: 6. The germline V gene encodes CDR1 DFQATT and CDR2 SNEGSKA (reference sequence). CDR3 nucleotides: TGCAGTGCTAGTGATCTAGCGGGAGTTTACGAGCAGTACTTC. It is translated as CSASDLAGVYEQYF.

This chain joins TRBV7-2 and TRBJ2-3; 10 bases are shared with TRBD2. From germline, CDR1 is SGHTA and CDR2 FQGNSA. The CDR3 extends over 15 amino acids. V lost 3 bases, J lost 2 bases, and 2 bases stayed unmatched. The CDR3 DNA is TGTGCCAGCAGCTTTAGCGGGGGGATCACAGATACGCAGTATTTT. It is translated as CASSFSGGITDTQYF.

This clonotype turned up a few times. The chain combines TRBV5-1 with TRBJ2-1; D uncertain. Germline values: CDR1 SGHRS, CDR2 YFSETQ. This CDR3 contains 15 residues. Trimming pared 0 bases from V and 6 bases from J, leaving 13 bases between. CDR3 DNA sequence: TGCGCCAGCAGCTTGGGGCAGGCCTATTCCAATGAGCAGTTCTTC. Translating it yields CASSLGQAYSNEQFF. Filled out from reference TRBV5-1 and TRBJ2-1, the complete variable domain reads KAGVTQTPRYLIKTRGQQVTLSCSPISGHRSVSWYQQTPGQGLQFLFEYFSETQRNKGNFPGRFSGRQFSNSRSEMNVSTLELGDSALYLCASSLGQAYSNEQFFGPGTRLTVL.

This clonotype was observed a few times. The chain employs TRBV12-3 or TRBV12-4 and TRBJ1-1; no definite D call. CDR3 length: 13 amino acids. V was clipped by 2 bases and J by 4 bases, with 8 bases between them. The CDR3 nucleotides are TGTGCCAGCAGTTTACAGGAATTCACTGAAGCTTTCTTT. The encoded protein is CASSLQEFTEAFF.

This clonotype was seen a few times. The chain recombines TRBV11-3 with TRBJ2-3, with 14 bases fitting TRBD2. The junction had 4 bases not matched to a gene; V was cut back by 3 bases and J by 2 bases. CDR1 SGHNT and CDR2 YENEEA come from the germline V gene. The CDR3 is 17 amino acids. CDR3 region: CASSLGLAGVPTDTQYF. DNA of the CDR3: TGTGCCAGCAGCTTGGGACTAGCGGGAGTTCCCACAGATACGCAGTATTTT.

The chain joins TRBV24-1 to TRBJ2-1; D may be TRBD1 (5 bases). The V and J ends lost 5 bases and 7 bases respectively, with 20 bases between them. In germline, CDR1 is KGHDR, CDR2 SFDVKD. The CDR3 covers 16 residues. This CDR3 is CATSVDSTMGSNEQFF. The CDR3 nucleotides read TGTGCCACCAGTGTTGACAGCACAATGGGTTCTAATGAGCAGTTCTTC.

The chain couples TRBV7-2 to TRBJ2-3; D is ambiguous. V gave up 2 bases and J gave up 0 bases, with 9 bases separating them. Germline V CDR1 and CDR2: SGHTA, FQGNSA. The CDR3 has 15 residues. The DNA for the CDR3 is TGTGCCAGCAGCTTAAGGCCAACAAGCACAGATACGCAGTATTTT. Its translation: CASSLRPTSTDTQYF.

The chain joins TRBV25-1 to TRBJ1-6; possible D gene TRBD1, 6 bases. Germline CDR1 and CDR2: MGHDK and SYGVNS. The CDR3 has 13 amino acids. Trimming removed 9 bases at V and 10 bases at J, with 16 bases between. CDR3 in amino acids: CASSKQGWSPLHF. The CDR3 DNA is TGTGCCAGTTCAAAACAGGGTTGGTCACCCCTCCACTTT. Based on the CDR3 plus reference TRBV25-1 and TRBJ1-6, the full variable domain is EADIYQTPRYLVIGTGKKITLECSQTMGHDKMYWYQQDPGMELHLIHYSYGVNSTEKGDLSSESTVSRIRTEHFPLTLESARPSHTSQYLCASSKQGWSPLHFGNGTRLTVT.

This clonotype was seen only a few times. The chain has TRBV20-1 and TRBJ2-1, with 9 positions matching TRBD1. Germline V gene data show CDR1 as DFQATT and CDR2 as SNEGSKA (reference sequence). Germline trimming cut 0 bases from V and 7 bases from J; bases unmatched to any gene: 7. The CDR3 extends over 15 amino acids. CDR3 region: CSARDPGTGRNEQFF. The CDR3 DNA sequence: TGCAGTGCTAGAGATCCCGGGACAGGGCGGAATGAGCAGTTCTTC.

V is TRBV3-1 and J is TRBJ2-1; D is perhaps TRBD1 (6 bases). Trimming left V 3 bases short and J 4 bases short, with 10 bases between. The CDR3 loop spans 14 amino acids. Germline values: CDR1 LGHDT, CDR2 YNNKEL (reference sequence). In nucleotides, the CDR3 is TGTGCCAGCAGCCACAGGGGATCTTACAATGAGCAGTTCTTC. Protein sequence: CASSHRGSYNEQFF.

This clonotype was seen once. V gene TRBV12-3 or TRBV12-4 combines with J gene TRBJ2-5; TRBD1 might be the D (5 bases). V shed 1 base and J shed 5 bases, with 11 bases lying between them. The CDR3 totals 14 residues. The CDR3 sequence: CASSLGQRSETQYF. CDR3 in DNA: TGTGCCAGCAGTTTAGGACAGAGGAGCGAGACCCAGTACTTC.

DNA for the CDR3: TGTGCCATCAGGACCCCGGGGAGCACCGGGGAGCTGTTTTTT. The encoded protein is CAIRTPGSTGELFF. This rearrangement joins TRBV10-3 to TRBJ2-2; a weak D match, TRBD2 (5 bases). The CDR3 sequence is 14 residues long. The V gene lost 6 bases and the J gene lost 4 bases, with 12 bases spanning the gap. From germline, CDR1 is ENHRY and CDR2 SYGVKD.